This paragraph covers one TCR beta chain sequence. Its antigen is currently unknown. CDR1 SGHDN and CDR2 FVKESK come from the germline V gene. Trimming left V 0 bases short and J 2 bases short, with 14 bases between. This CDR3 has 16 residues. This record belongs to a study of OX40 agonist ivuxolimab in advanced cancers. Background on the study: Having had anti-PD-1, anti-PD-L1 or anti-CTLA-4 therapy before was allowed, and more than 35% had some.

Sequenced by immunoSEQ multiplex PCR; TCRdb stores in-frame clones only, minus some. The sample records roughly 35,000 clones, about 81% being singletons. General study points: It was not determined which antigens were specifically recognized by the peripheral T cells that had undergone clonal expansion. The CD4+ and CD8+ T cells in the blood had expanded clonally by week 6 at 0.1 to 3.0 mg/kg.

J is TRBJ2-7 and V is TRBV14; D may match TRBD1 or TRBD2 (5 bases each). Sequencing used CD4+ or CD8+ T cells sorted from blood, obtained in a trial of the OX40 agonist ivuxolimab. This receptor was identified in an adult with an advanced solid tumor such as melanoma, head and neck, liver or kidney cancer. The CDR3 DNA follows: TGTGCCAGCAGCCAAGAGGTACGGGACCCGCCCTACGAGCAGTACTTC. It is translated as CASSQEVRDPPYEQYF.